The clone carrying this T cell receptor beta chain was picked up one time. Trimming took off 3 bases at V and 0 bases at J, with 3 bases between the two ends. The CDR3 runs 13 residues. These data are taken from a study of blood T cell repertoires in COVID-19. About the study: Specimens from acute and convalescent COVID-19 originated in the United States, Italy and Spain. From T cells, B-cell-depleted T cells, or PBMCs came the material, which was cDNA or gDNA.

Authors' data handling: For nucleated cells, counts were estimated from reference gene primer amplification. Produced via immunoSEQ multiplex PCR; TCRdb's table is partial and in-frame only. For V, J and clone size, that table is used; D and trimming come from the DNA. Counted here are 60,000 to 90,000 clones, 84% occurring once; the ten biggest clones make up around 20%. This clonotype originated in a woman between 45 and 65 years old with acute or convalescent COVID-19. Sequenced sample: peripheral blood. V and J are TRBV12-3 or TRBV12-4 and TRBJ1-3; no firm D call. The CDR3: CASSFFSGNTIYF. CDR3 nucleotides: TGTGCCAGCAGTTTCTTCTCTGGAAACACCATATATTTT.